A selection of T cell receptor beta chains follows, all from one sample in a study of shared clonotypes between healthy human individuals. Libraries were prepared by immunoSEQ multiplex PCR; TCRdb keeps only in-frame clonotypes and omits some of them. The sample lists millions of clones, around nine tenths seen once, with 0.11% to 0.15% in the top ten. Sequencing used naive CD4+ T cells sorted from blood. These receptor sequences come from a man between 18 and 35 years old in good health. Both conserved end residues are part of each CDR3. The D gene is left open where the match is weak. Clone size, where shown, is once, few, many, or a class for clones that have expanded.

clone size	CDR3 length	J gene	V gene	D gene	CDR3 DNA	CDR3 protein
-	12	TRBJ1-2	TRBV6-1	-	TGTGCCAGCAGTGAAGATCCTACAGGCTACACCTTC	CASSEDPTGYTF
-	14	TRBJ2-1	TRBV5-1	-	TGCGCCAGCAGCCATACGACAGCTCCCTCCGAGCAGTTCTTC	CASSHTTAPSEQFF
-	14	TRBJ2-5	TRBV7-6	-	TGTGCCAGCAGCTTTTCGGGACTTCGGGAGACCCAGTACTTC	CASSFSGLRETQYF
few	13	TRBJ2-2	TRBV29-1	-	TGCAGCGCCGGGACGGATAACACCGGGGAGCTGTTTTTT	CSAGTDNTGELFF
-	16	TRBJ2-3	TRBV11-2	-	TGTGCCAGCACCGTACTAAGCGGCGCTGACACAGATACGCAGTATTTT	CASTVLSGADTDTQYF
-	16	TRBJ1-5	TRBV19	-	TGTGCCAGTAGTATAGCAGGGATCGGGTGGAATCAGCCCCAGCATTTT	CASSIAGIGWNQPQHF
-	15	TRBJ2-3	TRBV29-1	TRBD1	TGCAGCGTCCGCTTTAGGACAGGGGGCACAGATACGCAGTATTTT	CSVRFRTGGTDTQYF
-	17	TRBJ2-6	TRBV5-1	-	TGCGCCAGCAGCTTGGGGATTGGAAGCTCTGGGGCCAACGTCCTGACTTTC	CASSLGIGSSGANVLTF
-	18	TRBJ2-7	TRBV5-1	TRBD2	TGCGCCAGCAGCTTTCAGACTAGCGGGAGTATCGTCACCTACGAGCAGTACTTC	CASSFQTSGSIVTYEQYF
-	15	TRBJ2-3	TRBV6-6	-	TGTGCCAGCATCCTTTGGGGGGCCGGCACAGATACGCAGTATTTT	CASILWGAGTDTQYF
-	13	TRBJ1-2	TRBV5-1	TRBD1	TGCGCCAGCAGCTTTTCGGACAGGGACGGCTACACCTTC	CASSFSDRDGYTF
-	16	TRBJ2-5	TRBV7-8	-	TGTGCCAGCAGCTCAGTAGGGCGGGGCCAGCAAGAGACCCAGTACTTC	CASSSVGRGQQETQYF
-	20	TRBJ1-4	TRBV7-8	-	TGTGCCAGCAGCCTCGGTCGGGTGGAGGGTGGACTGAGGGTTTCAGAAAAACTGTTTTTT	CASSLGRVEGGLRVSEKLFF
-	14	TRBJ2-7	TRBV7-2	-	TGTGCCAGCAGCGAAGACAGGTTTACCTACGAGCAGTACTTC	CASSEDRFTYEQYF
-	16	TRBJ2-5	TRBV7-2	-	TGTGCCAGCAGCTTAGCGCTAAAGGCAGGGCAAGAGACCCAGTACTTC	CASSLALKAGQETQYF
-	17	TRBJ1-5	TRBV28	TRBD1	TGTGCCAGCAGTCTACGGACAGGGGGAAGGAGCAATCAGCCCCAGCATTTT	CASSLRTGGRSNQPQHF
-	15	TRBJ2-7	TRBV6-6	-	TGTGCCAGCAGACCCGGACTAACGGGAGAGTACGAGCAGTACTTC	CASRPGLTGEYEQYF
-	16	TRBJ2-5	TRBV11-3	-	TGTGCCAGCAGCTTAGGTGTAAGGGGCGCACGGGAGACCCAGTACTTC	CASSLGVRGARETQYF
-	15	TRBJ1-4	TRBV6-1	-	TGTGCCAGCAGATCATGGGGAGGGTCGGACGAAAAACTGTTTTTT	CASRSWGGSDEKLFF
-	13	TRBJ1-5	TRBV2	-	TGTGCCAGCGGGTGGACAGACAATCAGCCCCAGCATTTT	CASGWTDNQPQHF